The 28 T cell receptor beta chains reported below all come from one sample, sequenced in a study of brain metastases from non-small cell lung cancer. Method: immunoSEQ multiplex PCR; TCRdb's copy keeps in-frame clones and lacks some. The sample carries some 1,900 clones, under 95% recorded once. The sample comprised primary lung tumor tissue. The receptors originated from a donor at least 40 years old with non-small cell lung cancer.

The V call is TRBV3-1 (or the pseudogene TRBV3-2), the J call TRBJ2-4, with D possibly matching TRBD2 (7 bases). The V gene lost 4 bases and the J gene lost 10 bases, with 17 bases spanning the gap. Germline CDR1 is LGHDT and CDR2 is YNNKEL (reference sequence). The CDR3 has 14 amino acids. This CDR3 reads CASSPQRGGGIQYF. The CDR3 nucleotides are TGTGCCAGCAGCCCTCAGCGAGGGGGGGGTATTCAGTACTTC.

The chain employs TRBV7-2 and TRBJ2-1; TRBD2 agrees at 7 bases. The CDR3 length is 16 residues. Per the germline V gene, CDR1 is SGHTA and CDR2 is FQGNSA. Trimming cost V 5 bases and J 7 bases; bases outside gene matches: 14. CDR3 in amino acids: CASSELTGGGWNEQFF. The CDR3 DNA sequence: TGTGCCAGCAGCGAGCTGACGGGGGGTGGTTGGAATGAGCAGTTCTTC.

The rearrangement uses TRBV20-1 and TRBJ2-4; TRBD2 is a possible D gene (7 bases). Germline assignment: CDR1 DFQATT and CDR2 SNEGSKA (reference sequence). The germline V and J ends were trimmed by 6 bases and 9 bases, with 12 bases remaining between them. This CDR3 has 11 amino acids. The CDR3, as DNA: TGCAGTGCAGGGGGGGTCGGCATTCAGTACTTC. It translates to CSAGGVGIQYF.

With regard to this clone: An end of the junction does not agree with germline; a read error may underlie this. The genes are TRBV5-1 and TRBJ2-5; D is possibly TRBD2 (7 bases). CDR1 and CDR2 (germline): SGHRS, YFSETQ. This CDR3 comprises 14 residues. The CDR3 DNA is TGCGCCAGCAGCTTGGCGCGGGGGCAAGAGATCCAGTACTTC. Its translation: CASSLARGQEIQYF.

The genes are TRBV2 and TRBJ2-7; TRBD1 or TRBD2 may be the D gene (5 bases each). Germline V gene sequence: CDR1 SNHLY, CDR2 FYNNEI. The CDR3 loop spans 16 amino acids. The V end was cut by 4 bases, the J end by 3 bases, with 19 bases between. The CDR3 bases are TGTGCCAGCAGTGGCACCGGGACGCCGGGGTTCTACGAGCAGTACTTC. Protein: CASSGTGTPGFYEQYF.

CDR3 protein: CASRGRDRGYEQYF. CDR3 DNA sequence: TGCGCCAGCAGGGGCCGGGACAGGGGATACGAGCAGTACTTC. V usage is TRBV10-2 and J usage is TRBJ2-7; 10 nucleotides agree with TRBD1. J lost 4 bases, V lost 6 bases, and 6 bases had no gene match. Germline assignment: CDR1 WSHSY and CDR2 SAAADI. The CDR3 is 14 amino acids.

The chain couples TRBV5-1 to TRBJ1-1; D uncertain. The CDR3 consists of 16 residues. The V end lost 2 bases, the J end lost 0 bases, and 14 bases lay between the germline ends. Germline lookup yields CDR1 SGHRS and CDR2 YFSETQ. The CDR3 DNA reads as TGCGCCAGCAGCTTAAGAAGGGAAGGCATGAACACTGAAGCTTTCTTT. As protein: CASSLRREGMNTEAFF.

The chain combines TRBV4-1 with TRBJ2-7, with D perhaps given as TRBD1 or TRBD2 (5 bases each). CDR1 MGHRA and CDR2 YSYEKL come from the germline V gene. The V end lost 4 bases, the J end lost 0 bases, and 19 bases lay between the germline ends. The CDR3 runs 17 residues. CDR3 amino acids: CASSPEIKGTVSYEQYF. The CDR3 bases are TGCGCCAGCAGCCCCGAGATAAAGGGGACGGTCTCCTACGAGCAGTACTTC.

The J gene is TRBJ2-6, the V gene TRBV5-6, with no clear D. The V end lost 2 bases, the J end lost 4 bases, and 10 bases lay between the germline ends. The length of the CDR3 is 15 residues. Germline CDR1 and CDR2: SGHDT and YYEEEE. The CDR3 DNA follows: TGTGCCAGCAGCTTCAGACAATCAGGGGCCAACGTCCTGACTTTC. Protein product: CASSFRQSGANVLTF. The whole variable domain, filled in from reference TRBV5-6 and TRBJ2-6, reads DAGVTQSPTHLIKTRGQQVTLRCSPKSGHDTVSWYQQALGQGPQFIFQYYEEEERQRGNFPDRFSGHQFPNYSSELNVNALLLGDSALYLCASSFRQSGANVLTFGAGSRLTVL.

This CDR3 is CAIRETGVANYGYTF. The CDR3 DNA reads as TGTGCCATCAGGGAAACAGGAGTAGCTAACTATGGCTACACCTTC. The J gene is TRBJ1-2, the V gene TRBV10-3, with D tentatively TRBD1 (5 bases). V lost 6 bases, J lost 0 bases, and 14 bases lay in between. This CDR3 contains 15 residues. Germline V gene sequence: CDR1 ENHRY, CDR2 SYGVKD.

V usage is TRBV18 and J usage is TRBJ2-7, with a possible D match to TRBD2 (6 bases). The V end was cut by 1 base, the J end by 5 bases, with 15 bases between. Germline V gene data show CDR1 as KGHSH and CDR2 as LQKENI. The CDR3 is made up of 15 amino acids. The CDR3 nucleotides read TGTGCCAGCTCACCACTGTCAGGAGGGGAGCACGAGCAGTACTTC. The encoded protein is CASSPLSGGEHEQYF.

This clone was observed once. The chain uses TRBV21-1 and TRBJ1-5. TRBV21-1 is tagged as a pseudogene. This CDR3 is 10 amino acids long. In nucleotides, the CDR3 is TGTGCCAGCAGGGAACAGCCCCAGCATTTT. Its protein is CASREQPQHF.

The CDR3 coding sequence is TGTGCCAGCAGCTCCACAGGGTACGAGCAGTTCTTC. Encoded protein: CASSSTGYEQFF. The chain uses TRBV7-3 and TRBJ2-1; TRBD1 might be the D (6 bases). This CDR3 spans 12 amino acids. The germline gives CDR1 SGHTA, CDR2 FQGTGA. V was pared by 4 bases and J by 10 bases, with 11 bases between.

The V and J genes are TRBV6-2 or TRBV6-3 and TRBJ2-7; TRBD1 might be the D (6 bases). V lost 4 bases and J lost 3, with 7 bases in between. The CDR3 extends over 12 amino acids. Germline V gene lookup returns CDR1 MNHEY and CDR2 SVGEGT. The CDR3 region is CASSWDIYEQYF. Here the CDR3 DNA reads TGTGCCAGCAGTTGGGACATCTACGAGCAGTACTTC.

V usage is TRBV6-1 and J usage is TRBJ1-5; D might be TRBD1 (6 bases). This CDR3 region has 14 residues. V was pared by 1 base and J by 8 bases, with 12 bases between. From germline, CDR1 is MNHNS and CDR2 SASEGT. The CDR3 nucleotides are TGTGCCAGCAGTGAAGTCCAGGGGTGGAAGCCCCAGCATTTT. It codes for CASSEVQGWKPQHF.

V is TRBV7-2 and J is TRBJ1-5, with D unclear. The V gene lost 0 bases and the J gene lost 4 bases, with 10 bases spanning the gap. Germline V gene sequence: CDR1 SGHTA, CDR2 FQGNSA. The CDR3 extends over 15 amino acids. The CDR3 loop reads CASSLAAGINQPQHF. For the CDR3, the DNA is TGTGCCAGCAGCTTAGCAGCGGGGATAAATCAGCCCCAGCATTTT.

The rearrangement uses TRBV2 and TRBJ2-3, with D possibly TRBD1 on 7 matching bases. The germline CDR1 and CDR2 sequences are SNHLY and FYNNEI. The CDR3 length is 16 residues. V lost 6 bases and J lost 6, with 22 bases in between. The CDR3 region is CASRNRGLFAGDTQYF. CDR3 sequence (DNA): TGTGCCAGCAGGAACAGGGGACTTTTCGCGGGCGATACGCAGTATTTT.

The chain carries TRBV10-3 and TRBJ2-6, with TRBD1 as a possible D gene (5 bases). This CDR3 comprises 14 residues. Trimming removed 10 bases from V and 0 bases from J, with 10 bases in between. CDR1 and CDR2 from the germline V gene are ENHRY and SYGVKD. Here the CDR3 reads CATQGFSGANVLTF. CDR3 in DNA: TGTGCCACGCAGGGTTTCTCTGGGGCCAACGTCCTGACTTTC.

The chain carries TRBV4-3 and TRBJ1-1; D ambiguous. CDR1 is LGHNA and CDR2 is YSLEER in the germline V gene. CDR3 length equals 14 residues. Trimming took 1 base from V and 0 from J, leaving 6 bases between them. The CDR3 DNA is TGCGCCAGCAGCCAAGGTCAGGTGAACACTGAAGCTTTCTTT. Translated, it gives CASSQGQVNTEAFF.

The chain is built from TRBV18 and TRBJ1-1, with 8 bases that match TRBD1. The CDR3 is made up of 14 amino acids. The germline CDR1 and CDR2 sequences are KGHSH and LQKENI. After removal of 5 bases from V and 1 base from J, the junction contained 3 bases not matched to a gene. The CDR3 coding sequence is TGTGCCAGCTCAGGACAGGGCCGGAACACTGAAGCTTTCTTT. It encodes CASSGQGRNTEAFF. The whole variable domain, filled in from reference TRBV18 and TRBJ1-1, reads NAGVMQNPRHLVRRRGQEARLRCSPMKGHSHVYWYRQLPEEGLKFMVYLQKENIIDESGMPKERFSAEFPKEGPSILRIQQVVRGDSAAYFCASSGQGRNTEAFFGQGTRLTVV.

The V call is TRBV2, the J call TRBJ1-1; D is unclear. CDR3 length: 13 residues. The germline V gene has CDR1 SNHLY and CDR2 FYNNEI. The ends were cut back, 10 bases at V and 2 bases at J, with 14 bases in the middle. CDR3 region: CANSGRGNTEAFF. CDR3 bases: TGTGCCAACTCCGGCCGCGGTAACACTGAAGCTTTCTTT.

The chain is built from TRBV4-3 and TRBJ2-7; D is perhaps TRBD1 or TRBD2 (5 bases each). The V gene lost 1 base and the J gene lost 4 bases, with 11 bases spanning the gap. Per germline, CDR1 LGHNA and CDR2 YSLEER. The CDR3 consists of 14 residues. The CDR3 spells CASSQVGREYEQYF. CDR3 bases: TGCGCCAGCAGCCAAGTAGGCAGGGAGTACGAGCAGTACTTC.

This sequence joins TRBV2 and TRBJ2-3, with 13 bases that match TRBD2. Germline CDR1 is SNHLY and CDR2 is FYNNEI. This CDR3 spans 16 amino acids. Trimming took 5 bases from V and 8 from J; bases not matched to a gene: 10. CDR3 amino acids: CASSTPGTSGEVTQYF. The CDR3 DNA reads TGTGCCAGCAGTACCCCCGGGACTAGCGGGGAAGTTACGCAGTATTTT. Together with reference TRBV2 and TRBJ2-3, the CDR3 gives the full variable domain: EPEVTQTPSHQVTQMGQEVILRCVPISNHLYFYWYRQILGQKVEFLVSFYNNEISEKSEIFDDQFSVERPDGSNFTLKIRSTKLEDSAMYFCASSTPGTSGEVTQYFGPGTRLTVL.

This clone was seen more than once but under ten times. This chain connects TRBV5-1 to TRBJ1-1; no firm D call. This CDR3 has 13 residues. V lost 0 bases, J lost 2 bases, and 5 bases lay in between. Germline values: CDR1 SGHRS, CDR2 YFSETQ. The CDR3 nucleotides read TGCGCCAGCAGCTTGGATCCCAACACTGAAGCTTTCTTT. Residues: CASSLDPNTEAFF.

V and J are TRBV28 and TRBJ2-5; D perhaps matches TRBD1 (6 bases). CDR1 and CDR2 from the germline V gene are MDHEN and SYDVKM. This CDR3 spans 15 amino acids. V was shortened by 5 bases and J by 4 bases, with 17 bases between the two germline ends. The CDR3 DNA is TGTGCCAGCAGTGAGTGGGCAGGGGAAGGAGAGACCCAGTACTTC. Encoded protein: CASSEWAGEGETQYF.

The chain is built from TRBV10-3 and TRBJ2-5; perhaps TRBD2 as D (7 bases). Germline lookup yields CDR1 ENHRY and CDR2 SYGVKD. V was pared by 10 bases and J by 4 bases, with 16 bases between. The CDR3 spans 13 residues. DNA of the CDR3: TGTGCCACTGCGGTGGGGGGGGCAGAGACCCAGTACTTC. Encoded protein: CATAVGGAETQYF.

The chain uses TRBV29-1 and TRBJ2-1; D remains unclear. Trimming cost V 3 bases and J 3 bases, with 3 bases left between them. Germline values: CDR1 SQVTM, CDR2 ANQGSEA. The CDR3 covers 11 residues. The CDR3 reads CSVEIYNEQFF. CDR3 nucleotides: TGCAGCGTTGAGATCTACAATGAGCAGTTCTTC.

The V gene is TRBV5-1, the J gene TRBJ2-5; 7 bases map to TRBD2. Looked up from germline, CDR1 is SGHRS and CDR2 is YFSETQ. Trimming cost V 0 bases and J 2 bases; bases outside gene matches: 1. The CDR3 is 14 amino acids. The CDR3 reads CASSLARGQETQYF. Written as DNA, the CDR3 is TGCGCCAGCAGCTTGGCGCGGGGGCAAGAGACCCAGTACTTC. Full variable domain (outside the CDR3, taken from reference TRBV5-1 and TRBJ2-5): KAGVTQTPRYLIKTRGQQVTLSCSPISGHRSVSWYQQTPGQGLQFLFEYFSETQRNKGNFPGRFSGRQFSNSRSEMNVSTLELGDSALYLCASSLARGQETQYFGPGTRLLVL.